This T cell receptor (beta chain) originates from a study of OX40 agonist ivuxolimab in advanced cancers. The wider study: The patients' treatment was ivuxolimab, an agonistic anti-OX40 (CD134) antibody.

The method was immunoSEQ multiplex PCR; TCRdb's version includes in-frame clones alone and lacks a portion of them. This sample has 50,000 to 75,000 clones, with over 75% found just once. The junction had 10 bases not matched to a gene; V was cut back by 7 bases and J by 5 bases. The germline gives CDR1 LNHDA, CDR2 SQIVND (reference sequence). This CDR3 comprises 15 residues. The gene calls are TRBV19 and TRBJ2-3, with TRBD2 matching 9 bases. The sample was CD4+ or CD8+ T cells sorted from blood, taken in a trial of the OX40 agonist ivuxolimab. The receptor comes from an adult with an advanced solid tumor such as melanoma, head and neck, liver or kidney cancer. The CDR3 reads CASTLTSGRGDTQYF. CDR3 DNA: TGTGCCAGTACCCTGACTAGCGGACGGGGAGATACGCAGTATTTT. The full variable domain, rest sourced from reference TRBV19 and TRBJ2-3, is DGGITQSPKYLFRKEGQNVTLSCEQNLNHDAMYWYRQDPGQGLRLIYYSQIVNDFQKGDIAEGYSVSREKKESFPLTVTSAQKNPTAFYLCASTLTSGRGDTQYFGPGTRLTVL.